These 18 T cell receptor beta chains were all obtained from the same sample, sequenced in a study of T cells expressing NK-cell markers. TCRdb reprocessed the 5' RACE reads and stores each CDR3 protein as one record, lacking DNA. This sample contains 350,000 to 500,000 distinct CDR3 sequences. The sample taken for sequencing was blood T cells: a sorted CD56 or NKG2C T cell subset, CD4+ or CD8+ T cells, or bulk PBMC T cells (not recorded which). These receptors all stem from a woman aged 18 to 69 in good health.

The chain links TRBV5-4 to TRBJ2-3; TCRdb proposes TRBD1, but this gene call is untestable without DNA. CDR3 length: 16 amino acids. Germline V gene data show CDR1 as SGHNT and CDR2 as YYREEE (reference sequence). CDR3 protein: CASSPAQTGVADTQYF.

The chain employs TRBV28 and TRBJ2-7; without DNA, the TCRdb call of TRBD2 cannot be checked. CDR3 length equals 16 residues. Germline loops: CDR1 MDHEN, CDR2 SYDVKM. The CDR3 protein is CASSSPAGTSGYEQYF.

The V and J genes are TRBV7-9 and TRBJ2-1; TCRdb gives TRBD1 as the D gene, but with no DNA this cannot be confirmed. The CDR3 length is 11 residues. Germline CDR1 SEHNR, CDR2 FQNEAQ (reference sequence). This chain's CDR3 is CAARWGNEQFF.

The chain carries TRBV20-1 and TRBJ1-1; TCRdb's assignment of TRBD1 cannot be checked, as there is no DNA. Germline loops: CDR1 DFQATT, CDR2 SNEGSKA (reference sequence). CDR3 length equals 11 residues. This CDR3 is CSATGDTEAFF.

The rearrangement links TRBV29-1 to TRBJ2-7; lacking DNA, the TRBD1 call made by TCRdb goes unchecked. CDR1 and CDR2 from the germline V gene are SQVTM and ANQGSEA. There are 13 residues in the CDR3. The CDR3 protein is CSVDGGGSYEQYF.

The chain combines TRBV5-1 with TRBJ1-1; the TCRdb call, TRBD1, lacks DNA for checking. This CDR3 contains 15 residues. Per germline, CDR1 SGHRS and CDR2 YFSETQ. This CDR3 is CASSLDNPGYTEAFF.

The chain is built from TRBV5-4 and TRBJ2-1; checking the TCRdb D call of TRBD2 is not possible without DNA. This CDR3 region has 17 residues. Germline-derived CDR1 and CDR2 are SGHNT and YYREEE (reference sequence). This chain's CDR3 is CASSLRVGGPKEGEQFF. Full variable domain (rest looked up from reference TRBV5-4 and TRBJ2-1): ETGVTQSPTHLIKTRGQQVTLRCSSQSGHNTVSWYQQALGQGPQFIFQYYREEENGRGNFPPRFSGLQFPNYSSELNVNALELDDSALYLCASSLRVGGPKEGEQFFGPGTRLTVL.

This chain connects TRBV7-2 to TRBJ2-1. Per the germline V gene, CDR1 is SGHTA and CDR2 is FQGNSA. The CDR3 totals 14 residues. CDR3 sequence reads: CASGGWLAYNEQFF. The full variable domain, with the rest looked up from reference TRBV7-2 and TRBJ2-1, is GAGVSQSPSNKVTEKGKDVELRCDPISGHTALYWYRQSLGQGLEFLIYFQGNSAPDKSGLPSDRFSAERTGGSVSTLTIQRTQQEDSAVYLCASGGWLAYNEQFFGPGTRLTVL.

The chain carries TRBV2 and TRBJ1-2. There are 13 residues in the CDR3. CDR1 and CDR2 (germline): SNHLY, FYNNEI. The CDR3 sequence: CASTTDLGGGYTF.

The chain is built from TRBV29-1 and TRBJ1-2; TCRdb's D call of TRBD1 is untestable without DNA. Per the germline V gene, CDR1 is SQVTM and CDR2 is ANQGSEA. The CDR3 is 13 residues long. CDR3 sequence reads: CSVDGAGNYGYTF.

The chain is built from TRBV7-9 and TRBJ2-3; the TCRdb D gene call, TRBD1, has no DNA to confirm it. In germline, CDR1 is SEHNR, CDR2 FQNEAQ (reference sequence). The CDR3 extends over 15 amino acids. The CDR3 loop is CASSSTGVTTDTQYF.

The V gene is TRBV20-1, the J gene TRBJ2-3; TCRdb reports TRBD1, a call that lacks DNA to check it against. The CDR3 totals 15 residues. Germline V gene lookup returns CDR1 DFQATT and CDR2 SNEGSKA (reference sequence). The CDR3 region is CSVAGGGPVRDTQYF.

The chain recombines TRBV13 with TRBJ2-5; as DNA is missing, the TRBD1 call by TCRdb cannot be tested. CDR3 length equals 15 residues. Germline values: CDR1 PRHDT, CDR2 FYEKMQ (reference sequence). The CDR3 loop is CASSLQGFIGETQYF. Looking up the rest from reference TRBV13 and TRBJ2-5 gives the full variable domain: AAGVIQSPRHLIKEKRETATLKCYPIPRHDTVYWYQQGPGQDPQFLISFYEKMQSDKGSIPDRFSAQQFSDYHSELNMSSLELGDSALYFCASSLQGFIGETQYFGPGTRLLVL.

V usage is TRBV5-6 and J usage is TRBJ2-3; TCRdb designates TRBD1, a call that cannot be tested without DNA. The CDR3 is 16 residues long. The germline V gene encodes CDR1 SGHDT and CDR2 YYEEEE. CDR3: CASSWIGARDTDTQYF.

The genes are TRBV4-3 and TRBJ2-1. The CDR3 loop spans 12 amino acids. Germline V CDR1 and CDR2: LGHNA, YSLEER. CDR3 loop: CASSQVVGEQFF.

This rearrangement joins TRBV20-1 to TRBJ2-1; the TCRdb D gene call, TRBD2, has no DNA to confirm it. The CDR3 sequence is 18 residues long. Germline V lookup: CDR1 DFQATT, CDR2 SNEGSKA (reference sequence). The CDR3 is CSARGGGSPESSYNEQFF.

V gene TRBV12-3 or TRBV12-4 combines with J gene TRBJ2-7. This CDR3 region has 12 residues. This CDR3 reads CASRATSGEQYF.

The chain recombines TRBV7-3 with TRBJ1-1; the D call from TCRdb, TRBD1, cannot be confirmed without DNA. Germline V gene sequence: CDR1 SGHTA, CDR2 FQGTGA. CDR3 length equals 15 residues. This chain's CDR3 is CASSVNPGGYTEAFF.